This T cell receptor (beta chain) was captured in a study of blood T cell repertoires in COVID-19. At the level of the study: T cells, B-cell-depleted T cells, or PBMCs supplied cDNA or gDNA.

This CDR3 is 15 amino acids long. V was trimmed by 0 bases and J by 7 bases, leaving 14 bases between them. Germline lookup yields CDR1 SGHRS and CDR2 YFSETQ. In the authors' methods: Estimates of nucleated cell counts were drawn from the amplification of reference gene primers. Profiled with immunoSEQ multiplex PCR; TCRdb holds only in-frame clones, not every one. Clonal size and the V and J genes are those of that table, whereas D and trimming came from the DNA. The data hold 110,000 to 150,000 clones, with around 85% observed a single time. The clonotype originates from a woman of 80 years or more with acute or convalescent COVID-19. The V call is TRBV5-1, the J call TRBJ1-5, with D possibly TRBD1 on 5 matching bases. The sample consisted of peripheral blood. In nucleotides, the CDR3 is TGCGCCAGCAGCTTGGATGGGGGGGGAGGACAGCCCCAGCATTTT. Its translation is CASSLDGGGGQPQHF.